A single sample is the source of the 28 T cell receptor beta chains below, sequenced in a study of cytomegalovirus exposure and HLA in healthy donors. 13 Jbeta primers and 60 Vbeta primers were used for the PCR. The table came from immunoSEQ multiplex PCR; TCRdb's copy has only in-frame clones and leaves some out. The repertoire consists of a few hundred thousand clones, with roughly 80% occurring once and the leading ten covering approximately 2.8%. Material: PBMCs. The receptors were gathered from a man in his thirties or forties in good health and CMV-seronegative.

The gene calls are TRBV28 and TRBJ2-1, with TRBD2 matching 8 bases. Trimming at V came to 7 bases and at J to 4 bases, leaving 3 bases not matched to a gene. Germline V CDR1 and CDR2: MDHEN, SYDVKM. This CDR3 is 13 amino acids long. CDR3 nucleotides: TGTGCCAGCACCGTAGCGGGATACAATGAGCAGTTCTTC. Protein product: CASTVAGYNEQFF.

V gene TRBV7-2 combines with J gene TRBJ2-1, with a possible D match to TRBD2 (6 bases). From germline, CDR1 is SGHTA and CDR2 FQGNSA. The CDR3 runs 16 residues. V lost 4 bases to trimming and J lost 4 bases, with 17 bases between them. In nucleotides, the CDR3 is TGTGCCAGCAGCTGGCAGGGAGCGGGTGAATACAATGAGCAGTTCTTC. This codes for CASSWQGAGEYNEQFF. The entire variable domain, with the rest obtained from reference TRBV7-2 and TRBJ2-1, is as follows: GAGVSQSPSNKVTEKGKDVELRCDPISGHTALYWYRQSLGQGLEFLIYFQGNSAPDKSGLPSDRFSAERTGGSVSTLTIQRTQQEDSAVYLCASSWQGAGEYNEQFFGPGTRLTVL.

This rearrangement joins TRBV7-8 to TRBJ2-1; 9 nucleotides align to TRBD1. Losses at the gene ends were 4 bases for V and 7 bases for J; bases not matched to a gene: 2. Germline CDR1 SGHVS, CDR2 FQNEAQ. The CDR3 is made up of 13 amino acids. Here the CDR3 reads CASSYDRGNEQFF. The CDR3, as DNA: TGTGCCAGCAGCTACGACAGGGGGAATGAGCAGTTCTTC.

The rearrangement uses TRBV9 and TRBJ1-2; possibly TRBD1 for D (6 bases). Germline V gene data show CDR1 as SGDLS and CDR2 as YYNGEE. The CDR3 spans 15 residues. Trimming removed 4 bases at V and 3 bases at J, with 16 bases between. This CDR3 is CASSRDPGGDYGYTF. The DNA for the CDR3 is TGTGCCAGCAGCCGGGACCCGGGGGGCGACTATGGCTACACCTTC.

The chain has TRBV7-9 and TRBJ2-3; D might be TRBD2 (6 bases). V shed 2 bases and J shed 7 bases, with 10 bases lying between them. The V gene's germline CDR1 is SEHNR and CDR2 FQNEAQ (reference sequence). The CDR3 runs to 13 residues. In DNA form, the CDR3 reads TGTGCCAGCAGCTTAAGGAGGGACTATACGCAGTATTTT. Amino acids: CASSLRRDYTQYF.

Here the CDR3 DNA reads TGTGCCAGCAGCCAACCTAGCGGGGGGCCGGACGCAGATACGCAGTATTTT. As protein: CASSQPSGGPDADTQYF. V usage is TRBV4-2 and J usage is TRBJ2-3, with 11 bases that match TRBD2. The CDR3 has 17 amino acids. Germline-derived CDR1 and CDR2 are LGHNA and YNFKEQ. Trimming at V came to 2 bases and at J to 4 bases, leaving 8 bases not matched to a gene.

V gene TRBV28 combines with J gene TRBJ2-7; 8 bases are shared with TRBD2. CDR1 and CDR2 from the germline V gene are MDHEN and SYDVKM. The CDR3 consists of 16 residues. The V gene end was trimmed by 5 bases and the J gene end by 4 bases; junction bases not matched to a gene: 13. DNA of the CDR3: TGTGCCAGCAGTCAACCCCTGAGTCGCGGGGGGTACGAGCAGTACTTC. As protein: CASSQPLSRGGYEQYF.

This clone was found a few times. The CDR3 reads CASSKQGNQPQHF. CDR3 nucleotides: TGTGCCAGCAGTAAACAGGGAAATCAGCCCCAGCATTTT. The chain employs TRBV28 and TRBJ1-5; D is perhaps TRBD1 (6 bases). Germline CDR1 MDHEN, CDR2 SYDVKM. There are 13 residues in the CDR3. Trimming stripped 5 bases from V and 4 bases from J, with 9 bases between.

V gene TRBV29-1 combines with J gene TRBJ1-2; maybe TRBD1 (6 bases). V was shortened by 7 bases and J by 0 bases, with 12 bases between the two germline ends. The CDR3 sequence is 13 residues long. Germline CDR1 is SQVTM and CDR2 is ANQGSEA. The CDR3 DNA is TGCAGCGCAACAGGGCTAGCTAACTATGGCTACACCTTC. This codes for CSATGLANYGYTF.

This clone showed up just once. The V and J genes are TRBV7-2 and TRBJ1-2; 9 positions match TRBD1. V dropped 1 base and J dropped 4; count of bases not matched to a gene: 10. This CDR3 contains 17 residues. Per the germline V gene, CDR1 is SGHTA and CDR2 is FQGNSA. CDR3 coding DNA: TGTGCCAGCAGCTTAGGGGGACAGGGACTTGTCAGCTATGGCTACACCTTC. It yields the protein CASSLGGQGLVSYGYTF.

This clone was counted between two and nine times. The rearrangement links TRBV18 to TRBJ2-7; perhaps TRBD1 as D (5 bases). Trimming took off 2 bases at V and 0 bases at J, with 17 bases between the two ends. CDR3 size: 17 residues. Germline assignment: CDR1 KGHSH and CDR2 LQKENI. CDR3 coding DNA: TGTGCCAGCTCACCAGGGGCGTCCGGATTTAGCTCCTACGAGCAGTACTTC. Protein sequence: CASSPGASGFSSYEQYF.

A single count supports this clone. Other DNA variants within this sample encode the same CDR3. This rearrangement joins TRBV7-9 to TRBJ2-7; D is uncertain. The germline CDR1 and CDR2 sequences are SEHNR and FQNEAQ (reference sequence). CDR3 size: 11 residues. The V and J ends lost 2 bases and 5 bases respectively, with 4 bases between them. The CDR3 sequence: CASSLSDEQYF. DNA for the CDR3: TGTGCCAGCAGCTTATCGGACGAGCAGTACTTC.

V is TRBV7-9 and J is TRBJ1-6; D is unclear. V shed 2 bases and J shed 11 bases, with 19 bases lying between them. The CDR3 contains 16 residues. The germline gives CDR1 SEHNR, CDR2 FQNEAQ (reference sequence). The CDR3 region is CASSLSPALDRPPLHF. The CDR3 bases are TGTGCCAGCAGCTTATCTCCCGCTCTAGATCGTCCACCCCTCCACTTT.

V and J are TRBV4-3 and TRBJ1-1, with D possibly being TRBD1 (6 bases). The germline gives CDR1 LGHNA, CDR2 YSLEER. The CDR3 spans 15 residues. Trimming removed 4 bases at V and 2 bases at J, with 14 bases between. The CDR3 bases are TGCGCCAGCAGCCCTAACATACAGGGAAACACTGAAGCTTTCTTT. Its translation is CASSPNIQGNTEAFF.

The chain links TRBV7-8 to TRBJ2-3; 8 nucleotides agree with TRBD2. The CDR3 contains 16 residues. Looked up from germline, CDR1 is SGHVS and CDR2 is FQNEAQ. V lost 1 base to trimming and J lost 5 bases; unmatched junction nucleotides: 8. CDR3 bases: TGTGCCAGCAGCTTAGTGGGGGCGGGGGGCGGAGATACGCAGTATTTT. The encoded protein is CASSLVGAGGGDTQYF.

The chain uses TRBV5-6 and TRBJ2-5; unclear D gene. Trimming took 1 base from V and 4 from J, leaving 5 bases between them. CDR1 SGHDT and CDR2 YYEEEE come from the germline V gene. The CDR3 sequence is 12 residues long. The CDR3 DNA sequence: TGTGCCAGCAGCTTGCGTCCAGAGACCCAGTACTTC. This gives the protein CASSLRPETQYF. Looking up the rest from reference TRBV5-6 and TRBJ2-5 gives the full variable domain: DAGVTQSPTHLIKTRGQQVTLRCSPKSGHDTVSWYQQALGQGPQFIFQYYEEEERQRGNFPDRFSGHQFPNYSSELNVNALLLGDSALYLCASSLRPETQYFGPGTRLLVL.

The chain couples TRBV5-6 to TRBJ2-3; the D gene is possibly TRBD1 (5 bases). Looked up from germline, CDR1 is SGHDT and CDR2 is YYEEEE. Trimming took 0 bases from V and 2 from J, leaving 19 bases between them. The CDR3 has 18 amino acids. The CDR3, as DNA: TGTGCCAGCAGCTTGGGCCCTGGGGCTCCCCGTCTCACAGATACGCAGTATTTT. This codes for CASSLGPGAPRLTDTQYF.

This clone was seen a few times. The rearrangement links TRBV6-1 to TRBJ1-1; 8 nucleotides match TRBD1. Germline trimming cut 5 bases from V and 3 bases from J; bases unmatched to any gene: 8. Germline assignment: CDR1 MNHNS and CDR2 SASEGT. The CDR3 sequence is 15 residues long. The CDR3 DNA follows: TGTGCCAGCAGTAGTAGGACAGGGAGGGACACTGAAGCTTTCTTT. This gives the protein CASSSRTGRDTEAFF.

The chain has TRBV7-9 and TRBJ2-1; tentatively, D is TRBD1 (6 bases). CDR3 length: 13 residues. V lost 0 bases to trimming and J lost 8 bases, with 8 bases between them. Germline-derived CDR1 and CDR2 are SEHNR and FQNEAQ (reference sequence). CDR3: CASSLAGADEQFF. CDR3 sequence (DNA): TGTGCCAGCAGCTTAGCGGGGGCCGATGAGCAGTTCTTC. The whole variable domain, filled in from reference TRBV7-9 and TRBJ2-1, reads DTGVSQNPRHKITKRGQNVTFRCDPISEHNRLYWYRQTLGQGPEFLTYFQNEAQLEKSRLLSDRFSAERPKGSFSTLEIQRTEQGDSAMYLCASSLAGADEQFFGPGTRLTVL.

The V gene is TRBV28, the J gene TRBJ2-7, with D possibly TRBD1 on 6 matching bases. The CDR3 extends over 14 amino acids. Germline V gene sequence: CDR1 MDHEN, CDR2 SYDVKM. Trimming shortened V by 3 bases and J by 3 bases, and 12 bases separated the two germline ends. The CDR3 coding sequence is TGTGCCAGCAGTTTCAGGACAGCCCTCTACGAGCAGTACTTC. It specifies CASSFRTALYEQYF.

The rearrangement uses TRBV28 and TRBJ1-5; 7 bases are shared with TRBD1. CDR3 size: 17 residues. J was trimmed by 4 bases and V by 5 bases; bases with no gene match: 14. CDR1 MDHEN and CDR2 SYDVKM come from the germline V gene. CDR3 residues: CASSTSPTGEGNQPQHF. In DNA form, the CDR3 reads TGTGCCAGCAGTACATCCCCTACAGGGGAAGGAAATCAGCCCCAGCATTTT.

The rearrangement uses TRBV7-8 and TRBJ2-3; TRBD2 agrees at 11 bases. The CDR3 runs to 17 residues. CDR1 is SGHVS, CDR2 FQNEAQ, per germline. V lost 7 bases to trimming and J lost 2 bases; unmatched junction nucleotides: 11. CDR3 residues: CASIEPSGGKFTDTQYF. CDR3 nucleotide sequence: TGTGCCAGCATCGAGCCTAGCGGGGGGAAATTCACAGATACGCAGTATTTT.

In its sample, this clone was seen once. This sequence joins TRBV6-6 and TRBJ1-6; no definite D call. CDR1 and CDR2 from the germline V gene are MNHNY and SVGAGI (reference sequence). The CDR3 covers 15 residues. V was clipped by 4 bases and J by 4 bases, with 11 bases between them. The CDR3 spells CASSSGISYNSPLHF. Here the CDR3 DNA reads TGTGCCAGCAGTTCGGGGATCTCATATAATTCACCCCTCCACTTT.

This chain joins TRBV7-9 and TRBJ1-4; no firm D call. This CDR3 is built from 14 residues. CDR1 and CDR2 (germline): SEHNR, FQNEAQ (reference sequence). Trimming took 1 base from V and 7 from J, leaving 10 bases between them. Here the CDR3 reads CASSLVGVGEKLFF. CDR3 DNA sequence: TGTGCCAGCAGCTTAGTGGGAGTAGGTGAAAAACTGTTTTTT.

The chain is built from TRBV9 and TRBJ1-2; TRBD1 matches 9 bases. Germline lookup yields CDR1 SGDLS and CDR2 YYNGEE. V lost 3 bases and J lost 7; bases outside the gene matches: 13. The CDR3 loop spans 16 amino acids. The CDR3 spells CASSGGQGEFVCGYTF. The CDR3 region has the DNA TGTGCCAGCAGCGGGGGACAGGGCGAGTTTGTCTGTGGCTACACCTTC. The entire variable domain, with the rest obtained from reference TRBV9 and TRBJ1-2, is as follows: DSGVTQTPKHLITATGQRVTLRCSPRSGDLSVYWYQQSLDQGLQFLIQYYNGEERAKGNILERFSAQQFPDLHSELNLSSLELGDSALYFCASSGGQGEFVCGYTFGSGTRLTVV.

The chain employs TRBV7-2 and TRBJ2-1; the match to TRBD2 covers 7 bases. The CDR3 length is 17 residues. J was trimmed by 4 bases and V by 1 base; bases with no gene match: 10. Germline V lookup: CDR1 SGHTA, CDR2 FQGNSA. The CDR3 spells CASSLGGQRGLYNEQFF. For the CDR3, the DNA is TGTGCCAGCAGCTTAGGGGGCCAGCGGGGTCTTTACAATGAGCAGTTCTTC.

This rearrangement joins TRBV15 to TRBJ1-2; D not resolved. There are 16 residues in the CDR3. The germline V gene encodes CDR1 LNHNV and CDR2 YYDKDF (reference sequence). V was shortened by 3 bases and J by 2 bases, with 16 bases between the two germline ends. The CDR3 DNA is TGTGCCACCAGCAGGCCCCTTGAGGGCTTAAACTATGGCTACACCTTC. Translation gives CATSRPLEGLNYGYTF. The full variable domain, in which reference TRBV15 and TRBJ1-2 provide the parts outside the CDR3, is DAMVIQNPRYQVTQFGKPVTLSCSQTLNHNVMYWYQQKSSQAPKLLFHYYDKDFNNEADTPDNFQSRRPNTSFCFLDIRSPGLGDTAMYLCATSRPLEGLNYGYTFGSGTRLTVV.

This chain joins TRBV11-2 and TRBJ2-7, with D possibly being TRBD2 (6 bases). This CDR3 region has 17 residues. Per germline, CDR1 SGHAT and CDR2 FQNNGV. Trimming removed 2 bases from V and 3 bases from J, with 20 bases in between. The CDR3 nucleotides read TGTGCCAGCAGCTTAAACTTTCCCGGGAGCCGTATCTACGAGCAGTACTTC. Its protein is CASSLNFPGSRIYEQYF.